The 24 T cell receptor beta chains below come from one sample, sequenced in a study of blood T cells in healthy people across ages. Sample-barcoded 5' priming and a J-beta primer mix drove a second PCR of 7 to 11 cycles. MiXCR was run by TCRdb on the 5' RACE reads, yielding one entry per CDR3 protein. The repertoire has about 1.5 million distinct CDR3 sequences, 35% to 45% of them found once; the top ten carry less than 5%. The specimen was blood. These receptors all come from a woman younger than 30 in good health.

The CDR3 bases are TGTGCCAGCAGTTTTACGGGGGTTGGGGCCAACGTCCTGACTTTC. Its translation is CASSFTGVGANVLTF. This chain links TRBV12-3 or TRBV12-4 with TRBJ2-6, with TRBD2 as a possible D gene (6 bases). The V end was cut by 3 bases, the J end by 3 bases, with 9 bases between. The CDR3 length is 15 residues.

In this sample, this clonotype turned up a few times. This chain uses TRBV24-1 with TRBJ2-1; 9 positions agree with TRBD1. J was trimmed by 6 bases and V by 3 bases; bases with no gene match: 11. The CDR3 sequence is 17 residues long. Germline loops: CDR1 KGHDR, CDR2 SFDVKD. Written as DNA, the CDR3 is TGTGCCACCAGTGATCTCGGACAGGGGTCGCCGGTCAATGAGCAGTTCTTC. It translates to CATSDLGQGSPVNEQFF.

The chain is built from TRBV29-1 and TRBJ2-7; no reliable D call. Deletions cut 4 bases from V and 5 bases from J, with 15 bases between. The CDR3 runs to 13 residues. Per germline, CDR1 SQVTM and CDR2 ANQGSEA. CDR3 loop: CSVAPFGVHEQYF. In DNA, the CDR3 is TGCAGCGTTGCTCCTTTTGGAGTGCACGAGCAGTACTTC.

This clonotype turned up a few times. This chain connects TRBV27 to TRBJ2-1; 9 bases fit TRBD1. CDR3 length: 14 amino acids. Germline CDR1 reads MNHEY; CDR2 reads SMNVEV (reference sequence). V lost 5 bases to trimming and J lost 9 bases; unmatched junction nucleotides: 8. CDR3 DNA: TGTGCCAGCAGTATGGGACAGGGTGAGGGTGAGCAGTTCTTC. Translation gives CASSMGQGEGEQFF.

As regards this clonotype: A much larger clone is a single base away; this may be a read error. The rearrangement links TRBV7-2 to TRBJ2-3, with D uncertain. The CDR3 extends over 10 amino acids. Germline CDR1 SGHTA, CDR2 FQGNSA. The V and J ends lost 5 bases and 7 bases respectively, with 4 bases between them. CDR3 region: CASSRHTQYF. The CDR3 DNA reads as TGTGCCAGCAGCCGACATACGCAGTATTTT.

This clonotype showed up just a few times. The genes are TRBV27 and TRBJ2-1; 9 bases line up with TRBD1. The germline V gene encodes CDR1 MNHEY and CDR2 SMNVEV (reference sequence). V shed 6 bases and J 8 bases; nucleotides not matched to a gene: 8. This CDR3 is built from 14 residues. CDR3 bases: TGTGCCAGCAGCTTCCTACAGGGGGCACATGAGCAGTTCTTC. Residues: CASSFLQGAHEQFF.

This clonotype was detected only a few times. The V call is TRBV2, the J call TRBJ1-6, with TRBD1 as a possible D gene (6 bases). V gave up 7 bases and J gave up 7 bases, with 11 bases separating them. The CDR3 runs 13 residues. CDR1 and CDR2 from the germline V gene are SNHLY and FYNNEI. This CDR3 reads CASKRTENSPLHF. The CDR3 DNA follows: TGTGCCAGCAAGAGGACAGAAAATTCACCCCTCCACTTT.

V usage is TRBV5-1 and J usage is TRBJ2-7; TRBD1 aligns across 7 bases. CDR1 SGHRS and CDR2 YFSETQ come from the germline V gene. CDR3 size: 15 residues. After removal of 3 bases from V and 0 bases from J, the junction contained 6 bases not matched to a gene. As DNA, the CDR3 is TGCGCCAGCAGCTGGGGAACAGGGGCCTCCTACGAGCAGTACTTC. This sequence encodes CASSWGTGASYEQYF.

This clonotype was observed once. Written as DNA, the CDR3 is TGCAGTGCTCGCGGACCCACCGAGCGGTATTTT. It is translated as CSARGPTERYF. The chain links TRBV20-1 to TRBJ2-3; D not certain. Germline lookup yields CDR1 DFQATT and CDR2 SNEGSKA (reference sequence). V lost 5 bases and J 14 bases, leaving 17 bases between the germline ends. This CDR3 is built from 11 residues.

The J gene is TRBJ2-4, the V gene TRBV10-3, with 9 bases aligning to TRBD2. Germline CDR1 and CDR2: ENHRY and SYGVKD. The V and J ends lost 0 bases and 1 base, in that order; junction bases with no gene match: 4. This CDR3 is 17 amino acids long. The CDR3 DNA follows: TGTGCCATCAGTGAGTCCGAGCGGGAGGACGCCAAAAACATTCAGTACTTC. Encoded protein: CAISESEREDAKNIQYF.

The chain couples TRBV20-1 to TRBJ2-3; D might be TRBD1 (5 bases). With 2 bases removed from V and 1 base from J, the gap between germline ends came to 7 bases. CDR1 is DFQATT, CDR2 SNEGSKA, per germline (reference sequence). The CDR3 sequence is 13 residues long. DNA of the CDR3: TGCAGTGCTAGACTAGGGGGCACAGATACGCAGTATTTT. Translating it yields CSARLGGTDTQYF.

In its sample, this clonotype was seen a few times. J is TRBJ2-7 and V is TRBV7-9, with TRBD1 identical over 9 bases. The CDR3 spans 14 residues. J gave up 5 bases and V 5 bases, and 7 bases lay outside the gene matches. The germline V gene encodes CDR1 SEHNR and CDR2 FQNEAQ (reference sequence). The DNA of the CDR3 is TGTGCCAGCAGCCTGGGACAGGGAAAGCACGAGCAGTACTTC. Its translation: CASSLGQGKHEQYF. Together with reference TRBV7-9 and TRBJ2-7, the CDR3 gives the full variable domain: DTGVSQNPRHKITKRGQNVTFRCDPISEHNRLYWYRQTLGQGPEFLTYFQNEAQLEKSRLLSDRFSAERPKGSFSTLEIQRTEQGDSAMYLCASSLGQGKHEQYFGPGTRLTVT.

The rearrangement joins TRBV28 to TRBJ1-5; D is unresolved. CDR1 and CDR2 from the germline V gene are MDHEN and SYDVKM. Trimming removed 6 bases at V and 9 bases at J, with 9 bases between. The CDR3 consists of 11 residues. DNA for the CDR3: TGTGCCAGCAGCCATTTTAGGCCCCAGCATTTT. Protein product: CASSHFRPQHF.

This rearrangement joins TRBV2 to TRBJ1-5, with D unresolved. Germline CDR1 is SNHLY and CDR2 is FYNNEI. The CDR3 is 16 amino acids. V dropped 1 base and J dropped 7 bases, with 17 bases sitting between them. The CDR3 nucleotides are TGTGCCAGCAGTGAAGTCTCAGGTAAATTGGGCCAGCCCCAGCATTTT. It translates to CASSEVSGKLGQPQHF.

The chain is built from TRBV4-1 and TRBJ2-1; D not resolved. The end of the DNA is better explained by TRBJ2-7, so the J call may be wrong. The germline V gene has CDR1 MGHRA and CDR2 YSYEKL. The CDR3 sequence is 16 residues long. The CDR3 loop reads CASSQVRLAAYNEQYF. CDR3 coding DNA: TGCGCCAGCAGCCAAGTAAGACTGGCCGCCTACAATGAGCAGTACTTC.

This chain links TRBV28 with TRBJ1-2, with D possibly TRBD1 on 6 matching bases. The CDR3 extends over 12 amino acids. Per germline, CDR1 MDHEN and CDR2 SYDVKM. V was trimmed by 5 bases and J by 10 bases, leaving 14 bases between them. Here the CDR3 DNA reads TGTGCCAGCAGTCCCAGGGGAGGATACTACACCTTC. This sequence encodes CASSPRGGYYTF.

This clonotype was seen only a few times. The chain uses TRBV2 and TRBJ1-1, with D tentatively TRBD1 (6 bases). Trimming removed 8 bases at V and 5 bases at J, with 21 bases between. This CDR3 is 15 amino acids long. Looked up from germline, CDR1 is SNHLY and CDR2 is FYNNEI. CDR3 sequence (DNA): TGTGCCAGCGCGGACCGACAGGTCCCCCGTACTGAAGCTTTCTTT. Amino acids: CASADRQVPRTEAFF.

The chain carries TRBV7-2 and TRBJ2-3; D uncertain. CDR3 size: 13 residues. V was clipped by 5 bases and J by 1 base, with 7 bases between them. CDR1 is SGHTA and CDR2 is FQGNSA in the germline V gene. Here the CDR3 reads CASSPQRTDTQYF. In nucleotides, the CDR3 is TGTGCCAGCAGCCCCCAGCGCACAGATACGCAGTATTTT.

This clonotype has ten or more counts. The V and J genes are TRBV6-2 or TRBV6-3 and TRBJ2-1; D not resolved. Germline CDR1 and CDR2: MNHEY and SVGEGT. This CDR3 is 12 amino acids long. V lost 2 bases and J 6 bases, leaving 5 bases between the germline ends. The CDR3 spells CASSYASNEQFF. In DNA form, the CDR3 reads TGTGCCAGCAGTTACGCGAGCAATGAGCAGTTCTTC.

This clonotype has a handful of counts. The chain links TRBV25-1 to TRBJ2-1, with D tentatively TRBD1 (6 bases). Per germline, CDR1 MGHDK and CDR2 SYGVNS. The CDR3 spans 13 residues. V was trimmed by 5 bases and J by 8 bases, leaving 13 bases between them. CDR3 sequence reads: CASSPQGWDEQFF. CDR3 nucleotides: TGTGCCAGCAGTCCTCAGGGGTGGGATGAGCAGTTCTTC.

V and J are TRBV20-1 and TRBJ2-4; 11 positions agree with TRBD2. Gene TRBJ2-7 matches the end of the DNA better, so the J call may be wrong. From germline, CDR1 is DFQATT and CDR2 SNEGSKA (reference sequence). The CDR3 is made up of 16 amino acids. The CDR3 nucleotides are TGCAGTGCTAGAGCTTTACCGGGACTAGCGGAATACGAGCAGTACTTC. This sequence encodes CSARALPGLAEYEQYF.

In regard to this clonotype: The CDR3 end shows no conserved phenylalanine or tryptophan, and so a read error is likely. The genes are TRBV10-3 and TRBJ1-2; D possibly corresponds to TRBD1 (6 bases). Germline V gene data show CDR1 as ENHRY and CDR2 as SYGVKD. Trimming left V 3 bases short and J 3 bases short, with 14 bases between. This CDR3 is built from 15 residues. The CDR3, as DNA: TGTGCCATCAGTGACAGGGGCCCCCTCCACTATGGCTACACCCTC. Its protein is CAISDRGPLHYGYTL.

On this clonotype itself: One junction end does not reproduce the germline sequence, and a read error may be involved. This rearrangement joins TRBV30 to TRBJ2-2; the match to TRBD2 covers 8 bases. CDR3 length equals 15 residues. CDR1 GTSNPN and CDR2 SVGIG come from the germline V gene (reference sequence). This CDR3 reads CAFRKLAVNTGELFF. The CDR3 DNA is TGTGCCTTCCGAAAACTAGCGGTGAACACCGGGGAACTGTTTTTT. Full variable domain (outside the CDR3, taken from reference TRBV30 and TRBJ2-2): SQTIHQWPATLVQPVGSPLSLECTVEGTSNPNLYWYRQAAGRGLQLLFYSVGIGQISSEVPQNLSASRPQDRQFILSSKKLLLSDSGFYLCAFRKLAVNTGELFFGEGSRLTVL.

This rearrangement joins TRBV4-1 to TRBJ1-1, with D tentatively TRBD1 (6 bases). This CDR3 has 15 residues. The germline V gene encodes CDR1 MGHRA and CDR2 YSYEKL. V gave up 4 bases and J gave up 7 bases, with 19 bases separating them. CDR3 in DNA: TGCGCCAGCAGCCCCGAGGCGGGGGCCCGGGGTGAAGCTTTCTTT. It is translated as CASSPEAGARGEAFF.